A single sample is the source of the 16 T cell receptor beta chains below, sequenced in a study of T-cell reconstitution after alpha-beta-depleted transplantation in children. Unique molecular identifiers featured in how the TCRbeta library was prepared. In TCRdb, the PCR reads were re-called with MiXCR into one record per CDR3 protein. The table has approximately 490,000 distinct CDR3 sequences, 10% to 13% seen once. This specimen was PBMCs, taken before TCRalphabeta/CD19-depleted stem cell transplant. Source of these receptors: a child aged 2 to 15 with inherited bone marrow failure, due to receive a stem cell transplant.

This clonotype was counted many times. V and J are TRBV7-2 and TRBJ2-5; TRBD1 matches 7 bases. Germline V gene sequence: CDR1 SGHTA, CDR2 FQGNSA. The CDR3 loop spans 13 amino acids. V trimming: 1 base; J trimming: 9 bases; junction bases outside the gene matches: 5. CDR3 loop: CASSLDRGRAQYF. CDR3 DNA sequence: TGTGCCAGCAGCTTAGACAGGGGTAGGGCCCAGTACTTC.

The V and J genes are TRBV3-1 and TRBJ2-1; TRBD2 might be the D (6 bases). V was cut by 0 bases and J by 0 bases, with 18 bases left in between. The CDR3 spans 19 residues. Germline CDR1 LGHDT, CDR2 YNNKEL (reference sequence). CDR3 nucleotide sequence: TGTGCCAGCAGCCAAGATCCCTCGACTAGGCCGAGCTCCTACAATGAGCAGTTCTTC. Its protein is CASSQDPSTRPSSYNEQFF.

This clonotype appeared many times. The chain combines TRBV7-2 with TRBJ2-3; D is unclear. The CDR3 totals 16 residues. Per the germline V gene, CDR1 is SGHTA and CDR2 is FQGNSA. The V end lost 4 bases, the J end lost 1 base, and 15 bases lay between the germline ends. CDR3 in amino acids: CASSWVGSVGTDTQYF. CDR3 nucleotide sequence: TGTGCCAGCAGCTGGGTAGGGTCAGTAGGCACAGATACGCAGTATTTT. Together with reference TRBV7-2 and TRBJ2-3, the CDR3 gives the full variable domain: GAGVSQSPSNKVTEKGKDVELRCDPISGHTALYWYRQSLGQGLEFLIYFQGNSAPDKSGLPSDRFSAERTGGSVSTLTIQRTQQEDSAVYLCASSWVGSVGTDTQYFGPGTRLTVL.

This clonotype was counted ten times or more. V gene TRBV7-9 combines with J gene TRBJ1-1, with D unclear. This CDR3 has 14 residues. Germline lookup yields CDR1 SEHNR and CDR2 FQNEAQ (reference sequence). V was cut by 11 bases and J by 3 bases, with 19 bases left in between. The CDR3 region is CAADPGIGDTEAFF. The DNA for the CDR3 is TGTGCCGCAGATCCCGGGATCGGGGACACTGAAGCTTTCTTT.

The rearrangement uses TRBV20-1 and TRBJ1-3; D gene unclear. The CDR3 spans 14 residues. Germline V gene data show CDR1 as DFQATT and CDR2 as SNEGSKA (reference sequence). V was clipped by 3 bases and J by 2 bases, with 11 bases between them. CDR3 residues: CSASQVGPGNTIYF. The CDR3 DNA sequence: TGCAGTGCTAGTCAGGTCGGACCTGGAAACACCATATATTTT.

This clonotype was detected many times. This chain uses TRBV12-3 or TRBV12-4 with TRBJ2-2, with 9 positions matching TRBD1. CDR3 length equals 17 residues. With 4 bases clipped from V and 1 base from J, the junction kept 7 bases outside the gene matches. CDR3 DNA sequence: TGTGCCAGCAGTTCCCCTCCGGGACAGGGGAACACCGGGGAGCTGTTTTTT. It encodes CASSSPPGQGNTGELFF.

This clonotype has just a few counts. This chain uses TRBV4-2 with TRBJ2-1, with 7 bases matching TRBD2. This CDR3 has 15 residues. V shed 4 bases and J 0 bases; nucleotides not matched to a gene: 3. The germline V gene encodes CDR1 LGHNA and CDR2 YNFKEQ. The CDR3 nucleotides are TGTGCCAGCAGCCTTCGGGGGGTCTCCTACAATGAGCAGTTCTTC. Its protein is CASSLRGVSYNEQFF.

The gene calls are TRBV20-1 and TRBJ1-4; D perhaps matches TRBD1 (5 bases). The V end was cut by 0 bases, the J end by 9 bases, with 20 bases between. CDR1 is DFQATT, CDR2 SNEGSKA, per germline (reference sequence). The CDR3 runs 16 residues. The CDR3 protein is CSARDRRRTKGQKLFF. The CDR3 DNA follows: TGCAGTGCTAGAGATCGGCGGAGGACCAAGGGACAAAAACTGTTTTTT.

On this clonotype itself: A much larger clone lies one base from this, so it may be a read error. The chain recombines TRBV7-9 with TRBJ2-1; no reliable D call. Per the germline V gene, CDR1 is SEHNR and CDR2 is FQNEAQ (reference sequence). CDR3 length equals 14 residues. The CDR3 is CANSLVLHNTEQFF. The CDR3 DNA is TGTGCCAACAGCTTAGTACTACATAATACCGAGCAGTTCTTC.

This clonotype has ten or more counts. V and J are TRBV20-1 and TRBJ2-1, with 8 bases matching TRBD1. The CDR3 is 15 amino acids. Germline CDR1 reads DFQATT; CDR2 reads SNEGSKA (reference sequence). J lost 3 bases, V lost 5 bases, and 9 bases had no gene match. CDR3 in amino acids: CSAHPPGQGYNEQFF. The CDR3 nucleotides read TGCAGTGCTCACCCTCCCGGACAGGGCTACAATGAGCAGTTCTTC.

This clonotype was seen repeatedly, ten times or more. This chain connects TRBV4-3 to TRBJ2-5; 10 bases are a match to TRBD2. The CDR3 contains 18 residues. The germline V gene encodes CDR1 LGHNA and CDR2 YSLEER. V lost 0 bases, J lost 2 bases, and 9 bases stayed unmatched. DNA for the CDR3: TGCGCCAGCAGCCAAGATCCTCCGACTAGCGGGCTTCAAGAGACCCAGTACTTC. Its translation is CASSQDPPTSGLQETQYF.

At least ten counts were recorded for this clonotype. The chain is built from TRBV4-3 and TRBJ2-5; TRBD2 is a possible D gene (6 bases). Germline V gene sequence: CDR1 LGHNA, CDR2 YSLEER. Trimming removed 4 bases from V and 7 bases from J, with 13 bases in between. CDR3 length equals 13 residues. The CDR3 bases are TGCGCCAGCAGCCTTAATAGGAGGGGGACCCAGTACTTC. Protein product: CASSLNRRGTQYF.

This clonotype was observed at least ten times. V gene TRBV9 combines with J gene TRBJ1-5; maybe TRBD1 (6 bases). CDR3 size: 13 residues. The V and J ends lost 3 bases and 6 bases respectively, with 10 bases between them. Per the germline V gene, CDR1 is SGDLS and CDR2 is YYNGEE. In DNA form, the CDR3 reads TGTGCCAGCAGCGAGGGGGGCGGTCAGCCCCAGCATTTT. Its protein product is CASSEGGGQPQHF.

This clonotype showed up many times. The chain is built from TRBV27 and TRBJ2-7, with D tentatively TRBD2 (6 bases). CDR3 length equals 14 residues. Looked up from germline, CDR1 is MNHEY and CDR2 is SMNVEV (reference sequence). Deletions cut 4 bases from V and 1 base from J, with 11 bases between. The CDR3 DNA sequence: TGTGCCAGCAGTTGGTCCGGGGGATCCTACGAGCAGTACTTC. Translating it yields CASSWSGGSYEQYF.

This clonotype showed up many times. The chain recombines TRBV27 with TRBJ2-2; unclear D gene. This CDR3 spans 16 amino acids. The germline V and J ends were trimmed by 1 base and 0 bases, with 9 bases remaining between them. Germline CDR1 reads MNHEY; CDR2 reads SMNVEV (reference sequence). The DNA for the CDR3 is TGTGCCAGCAGTTTATTAGGACCGCCGAACACCGGGGAGCTGTTTTTT. Protein sequence: CASSLLGPPNTGELFF.

This clonotype was seen once. This may come from a read error, since a much larger clone is one base off. The V call is TRBV11-2, the J call TRBJ2-1, with D perhaps TRBD2 (5 bases). V dropped 4 bases and J dropped 3 bases, with 10 bases sitting between them. The CDR3 is 14 amino acids. Germline V gene lookup returns CDR1 SGHAT and CDR2 FQNNGV. The CDR3 loop is CASSYRTDYNEQFF. The CDR3 nucleotides are TGTGCCAGCAGCTACCGGACTGACTACAATGAGCAGTTCTTC.